These 24 T cell receptor beta chains came from one sample sequenced in a study of T cells in Graves' hyperthyroidism and ophthalmopathy. Amplification of TCR beta CDR3 regions used RNA as the template. The HTBI set primed first-round TCR CDR3 RT-PCR. TCRdb fed the multiplex PCR reads into MiXCR, producing one record per CDR3 protein. The sample has hundreds of thousands of distinct CDR3 sequences; approximately 24% are singletons. The specimen sequenced was blood. Every receptor here comes from a woman in her 30s with Graves' ophthalmopathy.

This clonotype appeared a few times. The chain is built from TRBV12-3 or TRBV12-4 and TRBJ2-7; D ambiguous. Trimming removed 5 bases from V and 5 bases from J, with 13 bases in between. The CDR3 contains 13 residues. The CDR3 DNA is TGTGCCAGCAGTAACACCTACGGTCACGAGCAGTACTTC. Protein: CASSNTYGHEQYF.

This clonotype has just a few counts. V usage is TRBV10-1 and J usage is TRBJ2-7, with a possible D match to TRBD2 (5 bases). This CDR3 spans 15 amino acids. The V gene's germline CDR1 is WNHNN and CDR2 SYGVQD (reference sequence). Between the trimmed V and J ends, which lost 5 bases and 5 bases, there was a span of 19 bases. CDR3 nucleotide sequence: TGCGCCAGCAGTCCCTTTGGACGGGTGGGAGACGAGCAGTACTTC. Encoded protein: CASSPFGRVGDEQYF.

This clonotype was detected many times. The chain uses TRBV19 and TRBJ1-1, with D uncertain. V was pared by 8 bases and J by 1 base, with 8 bases between. The germline gives CDR1 LNHDA, CDR2 SQIVND (reference sequence). This CDR3 contains 12 residues. CDR3: CASHIGNTEAFF. The CDR3 DNA reads as TGTGCCAGTCATATTGGGAACACTGAAGCTTTCTTT.

In this sample, this clonotype turned up many times. The gene calls are TRBV15 and TRBJ2-2; TRBD1 matches at 7 bases. CDR3 length: 15 residues. Per the germline V gene, CDR1 is LNHNV and CDR2 is YYDKDF (reference sequence). The V and J ends lost 1 base and 6 bases, in that order; junction bases with no gene match: 5. CDR3 protein: CATSRGRTGAGELFF. CDR3 coding DNA: TGTGCCACCAGCAGAGGAAGAACAGGGGCCGGGGAGCTGTTTTTT.

This chain connects TRBV20-1 to TRBJ1-2; 7 nucleotides match TRBD1. Germline values: CDR1 DFQATT, CDR2 SNEGSKA (reference sequence). There are 13 residues in the CDR3. V was pared by 5 bases and J by 7 bases, with 10 bases of the junction left unmatched. The CDR3 nucleotides read TGCAGTGCTCGACAGGGCGGAGTTGGTGGCTACACCTTC. It is translated as CSARQGGVGGYTF.

This clonotype was recorded many times. The chain links TRBV6-1 to TRBJ2-7, with D perhaps assigned TRBD1 or TRBD2 (5 bases each). The CDR3 contains 12 residues. The germline CDR1 and CDR2 sequences are MNHNS and SASEGT. V shed 11 bases and J shed 6 bases, with 17 bases lying between them. The CDR3 spells CASRGDGSEQYF. CDR3 sequence (DNA): TGTGCCTCAAGAGGGGACGGATCCGAGCAGTACTTC.

This clonotype has a count of ten or more. This sequence joins TRBV6-1 and TRBJ1-5, with a possible D match to TRBD1 (5 bases). This CDR3 spans 12 amino acids. The V and J ends lost 8 bases and 4 bases respectively, with 9 bases between them. CDR1 is MNHNS, CDR2 SASEGT, per germline. The CDR3 here is CASQGPNQPQHF. DNA for the CDR3: TGTGCCAGCCAGGGTCCAAATCAGCCCCAGCATTTT.

This clonotype was recorded at least ten times. This chain connects TRBV27 to TRBJ2-7; 7 nucleotides line up with TRBD1. The CDR3 has 14 amino acids. V lost 3 bases, J lost 4 bases, and 6 bases stayed unmatched. Germline CDR1 is MNHEY and CDR2 is SMNVEV (reference sequence). CDR3 DNA: TGTGCCAGCAGTTTGGGGGACAGACTATACGAGCAGTACTTC. This gives the protein CASSLGDRLYEQYF.

This clonotype has at least ten counts. The rearrangement links TRBV20-1 to TRBJ1-1; 8 nucleotides align to TRBD1. Trimming cost V 3 bases and J 5 bases; bases outside gene matches: 8. CDR3 length: 14 residues. From germline, CDR1 is DFQATT and CDR2 SNEGSKA (reference sequence). CDR3 amino acids: CSARWTGSGTEAFF. CDR3 sequence (DNA): TGCAGTGCTAGGTGGACAGGGTCGGGGACTGAAGCTTTCTTT.

Many counts were recorded for this clonotype. This sequence joins TRBV7-9 and TRBJ1-1; 7 nucleotides match TRBD1. Trimming cost V 5 bases and J 7 bases; bases outside gene matches: 7. From germline, CDR1 is SEHNR and CDR2 FQNEAQ (reference sequence). This CDR3 spans 13 amino acids. The CDR3 DNA reads TGTGCCAGCAGCGCCGGGGACAGCCATGAAGCTTTCTTT. It encodes CASSAGDSHEAFF.

This clonotype was found many times. V is TRBV6-5 and J is TRBJ1-1; the D gene is possibly TRBD1 (6 bases). V dropped 6 bases and J dropped 10 bases, with 12 bases sitting between them. CDR3 length: 11 amino acids. Germline assignment: CDR1 MNHEY and CDR2 SVGAGI. In nucleotides, the CDR3 is TGTGCCAGCAGCTCCAGGGGAGGAGCTTTCTTT. This gives the protein CASSSRGGAFF.

This clonotype was recorded a few times. This rearrangement joins TRBV20-1 to TRBJ2-7, with 9 bases that match TRBD1. The V gene end was trimmed by 7 bases and the J gene end by 4 bases; junction bases not matched to a gene: 8. Germline values: CDR1 DFQATT, CDR2 SNEGSKA (reference sequence). The CDR3 spans 13 residues. CDR3 amino acids: CSVEGQGRYEQYF. The CDR3, as DNA: TGCAGTGTAGAGGGACAGGGTCGGTACGAGCAGTACTTC.

This clonotype was seen only a few times. Possible read error: a much larger clone is one base away. V is TRBV5-1 and J is TRBJ2-4, with 8 bases lining up with TRBD1. V lost 6 bases to trimming and J lost 9 bases; unmatched junction nucleotides: 8. The CDR3 has 13 amino acids. The V gene's germline CDR1 is SGHRS and CDR2 YFSETQ. In DNA, the CDR3 is TGCGCCAGCAACGAAGGACAGGGTGGCATTCAGTACTTC. As protein: CASNEGQGGIQYF.

The chain joins TRBV28 to TRBJ2-5, with TRBD1 matching 7 bases. V lost 7 bases to trimming and J lost 2 bases; unmatched junction nucleotides: 7. CDR1 is MDHEN and CDR2 is SYDVKM in the germline V gene. The CDR3 covers 14 residues. DNA for the CDR3: TGTGCCAGCATAAGCTCAGGGGGACAAGAGACCCAGTACTTC. This sequence encodes CASISSGGQETQYF.

This clonotype showed up many times. This chain joins TRBV20-1 and TRBJ2-7, with TRBD1 identical over 7 bases. The CDR3 contains 15 residues. CDR1 and CDR2 from the germline V gene are DFQATT and SNEGSKA (reference sequence). J lost 0 bases, V lost 3 bases, and 8 bases had no gene match. Written as DNA, the CDR3 is TGCAGTGCTAGGAAAACAGGGGCCCACTCCTACGAGCAGTACTTC. Residues: CSARKTGAHSYEQYF.

The table lists this clonotype with many counts. V and J are TRBV27 and TRBJ1-1, with D perhaps matching TRBD1 (5 bases). CDR3 size: 16 residues. CDR1 and CDR2 (germline): MNHEY, SMNVEV (reference sequence). With 3 bases removed from V and 1 base from J, the gap between germline ends came to 15 bases. The CDR3 reads CASSFAGWYGNTEAFF. The CDR3 DNA sequence: TGTGCCAGCAGTTTCGCAGGGTGGTACGGGAACACTGAAGCTTTCTTT.

This clonotype was observed at least ten times. The chain links TRBV7-3 to TRBJ1-5, with a weak D call TRBD1 (6 bases). The ends were cut back, 2 bases at V and 4 bases at J, with 12 bases in the middle. Germline V gene data show CDR1 as SGHTA and CDR2 as FQGTGA. The CDR3 totals 15 residues. CDR3 coding DNA: TGTGCCAGCAGCTTACCACAACAGGGAAATCAGCCCCAGCATTTT. It encodes CASSLPQQGNQPQHF.

There are many counts of this clonotype. This rearrangement joins TRBV7-2 to TRBJ2-5; TRBD2 matches at 15 bases. Trimming cost V 4 bases and J 5 bases; bases outside gene matches: 5. Germline lookup yields CDR1 SGHTA and CDR2 FQGNSA. This CDR3 is 16 amino acids long. The CDR3 is CASSSGLAGGGETQYF. CDR3 bases: TGTGCCAGCAGCTCGGGACTAGCGGGGGGCGGGGAGACCCAGTACTTC.

The chain joins TRBV9 to TRBJ1-5; possibly TRBD1 for D (5 bases). The CDR3 consists of 15 residues. Looked up from germline, CDR1 is SGDLS and CDR2 is YYNGEE. The V end lost 5 bases, the J end lost 6 bases, and 18 bases lay between the germline ends. CDR3 residues: CASSSTQDLGQPQHF. The CDR3 DNA reads TGTGCCAGCAGTTCCACACAGGATTTAGGTCAGCCCCAGCATTTT.

V and J are TRBV2 and TRBJ1-5; D is uncertain. V dropped 6 bases and J dropped 4 bases, with 13 bases sitting between them. The CDR3 runs 14 residues. Germline V gene sequence: CDR1 SNHLY, CDR2 FYNNEI. The DNA for the CDR3 is TGTGCCAGCAGGCCCGGGCCCTATAATCAGCCCCAGCATTTT. It specifies CASRPGPYNQPQHF.

This clonotype was detected ten times or more. CDR3 in DNA: TGTGCCAGCTCACAGGGGGCGCGAACTGAAGCTTTCTTT. Its protein is CASSQGARTEAFF. This rearrangement joins TRBV18 to TRBJ1-1; 7 bases map to TRBD1. Germline CDR1 is KGHSH and CDR2 is LQKENI. The CDR3 consists of 13 residues. Trimming removed 4 bases from V and 5 bases from J; junction bases left unmatched: 4.

This clonotype was counted ten times or more. This chain connects TRBV6-5 to TRBJ2-5; 9 bases line up with TRBD1. Germline CDR1 is MNHEY and CDR2 is SVGAGI. CDR3 length: 14 residues. V lost 4 bases, J lost 4 bases, and 4 bases stayed unmatched. The CDR3 loop is CASSWDRAGETQYF. CDR3 DNA sequence: TGTGCCAGCAGTTGGGACAGGGCTGGAGAGACCCAGTACTTC.

This clonotype showed up just a few times. The V and J genes are TRBV6-1 and TRBJ1-1; weak D call: TRBD1 (6 bases). With 8 bases removed from V and 7 bases from J, the gap between germline ends came to 17 bases. The CDR3 runs 13 residues. Germline loops: CDR1 MNHNS, CDR2 SASEGT. CDR3 amino acids: CASSPGGFDEAFF. In DNA, the CDR3 is TGTGCCAGCTCCCCGGGGGGCTTTGATGAAGCTTTCTTT.

This clonotype was seen many times. CDR3 loop: CASSSGEMNTEAFF. The CDR3 DNA reads TGCGCCAGCAGCTCAGGAGAAATGAACACTGAAGCTTTCTTT. The V and J genes are TRBV5-1 and TRBJ1-1; D is ambiguous. Germline assignment: CDR1 SGHRS and CDR2 YFSETQ. Trimming stripped 3 bases from V and 0 bases from J, with 9 bases between. CDR3 length: 14 amino acids.